Listed below are T cell receptor beta chains from one sample, sequenced in a study of T cell responses to AZD1222 COVID-19 vaccine. The protocol was immunoSEQ multiplex PCR, while the TCRdb copy is restricted to in-frame clones and leaves out a portion. The table includes more than 110,000 clones, 70% to 90% detected once. The source material was peripheral blood, sampled on day 0 of AZD1222 vaccination. These receptors were taken from an adult in good health. The CDR3 runs from the conserved cysteine through the conserved F or W. A D gene is named only where the DNA matches it firmly. Clone size is not always given. Where it is, it says once, few, many or a class for expanded clones.

j_call clone_size v_call d_call cdr3_nt cdr3_aa
TRBJ2-3 . TRBV19 . TGTGCCAGTAGTGGGTCAGGGAGCCAAGGCGATACGCAGTATTTT CASSGSGSQGDTQYF
TRBJ1-1 . TRBV11-2 . TGTGCCAGCAGCTTAGTTATGGGGGTGGTGAACACTGAAGCTTTCTTT CASSLVMGVVNTEAFF
TRBJ1-4 once TRBV6-5 . TGTGCCAGCAGTTACTCGGGGCGCGAAGAAAAACTGTTTTTT CASSYSGREEKLFF
TRBJ2-1 . TRBV9 . TGTGCCAGCAGCGAGGACCCTGGGTTGTACAATGAGCAGTTCTTC CASSEDPGLYNEQFF
TRBJ1-1 . TRBV5-1 . TGCGCCAGCAGCTTGAGGGGACCGGAGAACACTGAAGCTTTCTTT CASSLRGPENTEAFF
TRBJ2-5 once TRBV7-9 TRBD1 TGTGCCAGCAGCTCTCTTCCGACAGGGTCTCAAGAGACCCAGTACTTC CASSSLPTGSQETQYF
TRBJ2-5 . TRBV7-2 TRBD2 TGTGCCAGCAGCTTAGGGGGGGGACAAGAGACCCAGTACTTC CASSLGGGQETQYF
TRBJ1-5 . TRBV5-8 TRBD1 TGTGCCAGCAGCTTTGGAGACAGGGGGTTCAGGAGCAATCAGCCCCAGCATTTT CASSFGDRGFRSNQPQHF
TRBJ1-3 . TRBV15 TRBD1 TGTGCCACCAGCAGAACGACCGGGACAGGAGGTCGAAACACCATATATTTT CATSRTTGTGGRNTIYF
TRBJ2-3 . TRBV11-2 TRBD2 TGTGCCAGCAGTGAACTAGCGGGAGGAACAGATACGCAGTATTTT CASSELAGGTDTQYF
TRBJ1-1 . TRBV27 . TGTGCCAGCAGGGCGGGAACTGAAGCTTTCTTT CASRAGTEAFF
TRBJ1-2 . TRBV7-9 TRBD1 TGTGCCAGCAGCCTCACGTCTGGTGCAGGGGGCCTTGAAGGCTACACCTTC CASSLTSGAGGLEGYTF
TRBJ2-3 . TRBV7-9 . TGTGCCAGCAGCTCCCGAGCAGATACGCAGTATTTT CASSSRADTQYF
TRBJ1-2 once TRBV30 . TGTGCCTGGAGTACACTACAGGGATCTGGCTACACCTTC CAWSTLQGSGYTF
TRBJ2-7 . TRBV4-3 TRBD1 TGCGCCAGCAGCCAGTACGAGGGACAGGGGTACGAGCAGTACTTC CASSQYEGQGYEQYF
TRBJ1-2 . TRBV12-3/TRBV12-4 TRBD1 TGTGCCAGCACCTCAACGACAGGGTATGGCTACACCTTC CASTSTTGYGYTF
TRBJ1-2 once TRBV14 . TGTGCCAGCAGCCAAGTAGGCAGGCCCAGGGATGGCTACACCTTC CASSQVGRPRDGYTF
TRBJ2-7 . TRBV6-5 TRBD2 TGTGCCAGCAGTTACCAGGCGGGAGGGGGCTACGAGCAGTACTTC CASSYQAGGGYEQYF